The rows below give T cell receptor beta chains drawn from one sample of a study of cytomegalovirus exposure and HLA in healthy donors. TCRdb's table, derived via immunoSEQ multiplex PCR, lists solely in-frame clones and lacks some. This table holds 120,000 or so clones, approximately 90% found once. Sequenced: PBMCs. These receptors originate from a man younger than 30 in good health and CMV-seronegative. The CDR3 runs from the conserved cysteine through the conserved F or W. A D gene is named only where the DNA matches it firmly. Part of the rows lack a size; the others show once, few, many or a class for expanded clones.

j_call d_call v_call clone_size cdr3_length cdr3_nt cdr3_aa
TRBJ1-1 . TRBV5-1 . 11 TGCGCCAGCAGCCGAGGAGCTGAAGCTTTCTTT CASSRGAEAFF
TRBJ2-3 TRBD2 TRBV9 . 18 TGTGCCAGCAGCCCCCGATTGAGCGGGACTAGCGGGACAGATACGCAGTATTTT CASSPRLSGTSGTDTQYF
TRBJ2-6 . TRBV29-1 . 15 TGCAGCGTTGATACGGGGGTTGGCGGGGCCAACGTCCTGACTTTC CSVDTGVGGANVLTF
TRBJ1-5 TRBD1 TRBV7-7 . 16 TGTGCCAGCAGCTTAGAACCAGGGGGAGCCAATCAGCCCCAGCATTTT CASSLEPGGANQPQHF
TRBJ1-5 . TRBV5-4 . 16 TGTGCCAGCAGCTTTAAACGATGCAACCGGAATCAGCCCCAGCATTTT CASSFKRCNRNQPQHF
TRBJ2-1 TRBD2 TRBV7-2 . 15 TGTGCCAGCAGCACCCGGACTAGCGGGGTTAATGAGCAGTTCTTC CASSTRTSGVNEQFF
TRBJ1-4 TRBD1 TRBV5-4 . 16 TGTGCCAGCAGCTTGGGAGAGGACAGGGTTAATGAAAAACTGTTTTTT CASSLGEDRVNEKLFF
TRBJ2-7 TRBD2 TRBV16 . 15 TGTGCCAGCAGCCGCAGCGGGAGGCCACCCTACGAGCAGTACTTC CASSRSGRPPYEQYF
TRBJ2-7 . TRBV28 . 12 TGTGCCAGCAGCCCCCCAGGGTACGAGCAGTACTTC CASSPPGYEQYF
TRBJ2-7 TRBD2 TRBV4-1 . 15 TGCGCCAGCAGCCAAGCAGCGGGGACGTTCTACGAGCAGTACTTC CASSQAAGTFYEQYF
TRBJ1-1 TRBD1 TRBV28 few 19 TGTGCCAGCCCAAAAAGCGTACCGGGACAGGGCAAACTGAACACTGAAGCTTTCTTT CASPKSVPGQGKLNTEAFF
TRBJ1-1 . TRBV7-8 . 17 TGTGCCAGCAGCTTAGATGCCGGGTATACAGGTGGAACTGAAGCTTTCTTT CASSLDAGYTGGTEAFF
TRBJ1-3 . TRBV6-5 few 14 TGTGCCAGCAGTGACACCTACTCTGGAAACACCATATATTTT CASSDTYSGNTIYF
TRBJ1-5 . TRBV28 . 12 TGTGCCAGCATTGGGAGTAATCAGCCCCAGCATTTT CASIGSNQPQHF
TRBJ2-2 TRBD2 TRBV7-2 . 17 TGTGCCAGCAGCTCGGGACTAGCGGGGGGGTCTGGCGGGGAGCTGTTTTTT CASSSGLAGGSGGELFF
TRBJ1-4 TRBD1 TRBV30 . 18 TGTGCCTGGACGTCTGAGGGGACAGATGGGATGACTAATGAAAAACTGTTTTTT CAWTSEGTDGMTNEKLFF
TRBJ2-5 . TRBV19 . 15 TGTGCCAGTAGTATAGCTAGGGGCTGGGCAGAGACCCAGTACTTC CASSIARGWAETQYF
TRBJ2-7 . TRBV19 once 14 TGTGCCACCTCCTCCGGGGGTGACTCCTACGAGCAGTACTTC CATSSGGDSYEQYF
TRBJ2-7 . TRBV10-3 . 11 TGTGCCATCAGTGAAAGCAGGGAGCAGTACTTC CAISESREQYF
TRBJ2-5 . TRBV25-1 . 14 TGTGCCAGCAGTGAAAACAGGGCGCGGGAGACCCAGTACTTC CASSENRARETQYF
TRBJ2-5 . TRBV4-2 once 16 TGTGCCAGCAGCCTTGGGACCCTCGCAGGGGAAGGGACCCAGTACTTC CASSLGTLAGEGTQYF
TRBJ2-7 TRBD1 TRBV6-1 . 14 TGTGCCAGCAGTGAGGGATACAGGGGATCCGAGCAGTACTTC CASSEGYRGSEQYF
TRBJ1-4 . TRBV13 . 12 TGTGCCAGCAGCAACGGGGGGGGAAAACTGTTTTTT CASSNGGGKLFF
TRBJ2-3 TRBD2 TRBV19 . 13 TGTGCCAGTGCTAGCGGTTCCACAGATACGCAGTATTTT CASASGSTDTQYF
TRBJ1-5 . TRBV6-5 . 14 TGTGCCAGCAGTGCCGACAGGAGTCATCCGCCCCAGCATTTT CASSADRSHPPQHF
TRBJ1-1 TRBD1 TRBV19 . 16 TGTGCCAGTACGAACAGGGGGAGAAGGGCGAACACTGAAGCTTTCTTT CASTNRGRRANTEAFF
TRBJ2-1 . TRBV4-3 . 17 TGCGCCAGCAGCCAAGATCTTGGGGGGGCCGGTCGGAATGAGCAGTTCTTC CASSQDLGGAGRNEQFF
TRBJ2-7 TRBD1 TRBV11-3 . 13 TGTGCCAGCAGCTTAGCGAACAGGGGCGAGCAGTACTTC CASSLANRGEQYF